This T cell receptor (beta chain) was identified in a study of blood T cell repertoires in COVID-19. Study background: COVID-19 samples, acute and convalescent, were from the United States, Italy and Spain. Sources were T cells, B-cell-depleted T cells, or PBMCs; the material itself was cDNA or gDNA.

There are 17 residues in the CDR3. The V gene's germline CDR1 is SGHDN and CDR2 FVKESK. The V gene lost 0 bases and the J gene lost 5 bases, with 16 bases spanning the gap. This clone was seen only a few times. Study processing details: Amplifying reference gene primers gave estimates of nucleated cell counts. TCRdb keeps only in-frame clones here, not all; method: immunoSEQ multiplex PCR. V, J and clone size reflect that table, while D and trimming were determined from the DNA. The sample yields about 17,000 clones, approximately 90% seen once. Sequenced input: peripheral blood. The origin of this receptor is a human donor with active COVID-19. The donor label of this sample is uncertain. V and J are TRBV14 and TRBJ2-2, with D possibly matching TRBD1 (6 bases). The CDR3 nucleotides read TGTGCCAGCAGCCAAGAATGGAGAACAGGGTTTACCGGGGAGCTGTTTTTT. Protein: CASSQEWRTGFTGELFF. The variable domain in full, with the rest retrieved from reference TRBV14 and TRBJ2-2, is EAGVTQFPSHSVIEKGQTVTLRCDPISGHDNLYWYRRVMGKEIKFLLHFVKESKQDESGMPNNRFLAERTGGTYSTLKVQPAELEDSGVYFCASSQEWRTGFTGELFFGEGSRLTVL.